The source of this T cell receptor beta chain is a study of blood T cell repertoires in COVID-19. Study as a whole: Researchers got acute and convalescent COVID-19 samples from the United States, Italy and Spain. PBMCs, B-cell-depleted T cells, or T cells provided the cDNA or gDNA that made up the material.

V lost 5 bases to trimming and J lost 4 bases, with 17 bases between them. The CDR3 contains 15 residues. CDR1 and CDR2 (germline): MNHNY, SVGAGI (reference sequence). The protocol was immunoSEQ multiplex PCR, while the TCRdb copy is restricted to in-frame clones and leaves out a portion. The table shows approximately 44,000 clones, with about 85% occurring only once. Sequences were obtained from peripheral blood. The receptor was isolated from a man aged 60 to 75 with acute or convalescent COVID-19. This chain links TRBV6-6 with TRBJ1-1; tentative D call: TRBD1 (6 bases). CDR3: CASSPHDRRGTEAFF. The CDR3 coding sequence is TGTGCCAGCAGTCCTCACGACAGGCGAGGCACTGAAGCTTTCTTT.